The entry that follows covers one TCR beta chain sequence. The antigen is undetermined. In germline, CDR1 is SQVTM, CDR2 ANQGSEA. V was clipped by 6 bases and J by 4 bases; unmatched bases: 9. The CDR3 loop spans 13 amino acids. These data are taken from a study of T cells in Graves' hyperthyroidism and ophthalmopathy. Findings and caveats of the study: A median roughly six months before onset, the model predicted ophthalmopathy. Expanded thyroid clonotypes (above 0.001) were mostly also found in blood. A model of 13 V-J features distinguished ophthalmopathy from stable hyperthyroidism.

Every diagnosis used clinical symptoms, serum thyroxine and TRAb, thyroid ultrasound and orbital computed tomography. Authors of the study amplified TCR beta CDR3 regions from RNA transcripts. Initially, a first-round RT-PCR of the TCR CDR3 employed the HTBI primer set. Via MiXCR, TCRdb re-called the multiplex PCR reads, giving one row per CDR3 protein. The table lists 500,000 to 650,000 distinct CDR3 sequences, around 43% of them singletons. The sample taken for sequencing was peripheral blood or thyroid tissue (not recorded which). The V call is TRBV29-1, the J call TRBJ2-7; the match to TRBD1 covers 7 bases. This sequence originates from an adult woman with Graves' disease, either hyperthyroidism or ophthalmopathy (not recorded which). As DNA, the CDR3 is TGCAGCGTGTACAGGGGAACAGTGTACGAGCAGTACTTC. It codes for CSVYRGTVYEQYF.